A single sample is the source of the 16 T cell receptor beta chains below, sequenced in a study of control samples from healthy donors and cancer patients. The method was immunoSEQ multiplex PCR; TCRdb's version includes in-frame clones alone and lacks a portion of them. The data hold about 55,000 clones, with around 96% observed a single time. The sample taken for sequencing was blood. These receptors were collected from a woman aged 18-29 years in good health.

V usage is TRBV30 and J usage is TRBJ1-5; D perhaps matches TRBD1 (6 bases). The CDR3 loop spans 14 amino acids. The germline CDR1 and CDR2 sequences are GTSNPN and SVGIG (reference sequence). Trimming pared 2 bases from V and 7 bases from J, leaving 15 bases between. Here the CDR3 reads CAWSSDRLRQPQHF. The CDR3 nucleotides are TGTGCCTGGAGTAGCGACAGGTTGCGGCAGCCCCAGCATTTT.

The count of this clone is one. The rearrangement links TRBV7-9 to TRBJ1-2, with unresolved D. CDR3 length: 13 residues. Germline CDR1 SEHNR, CDR2 FQNEAQ (reference sequence). Trimming cost V 6 bases and J 3 bases, with 11 bases left between them. The CDR3 DNA is TGTGCCAGCAGTCAGGAACTAGACTATGGCTACACCTTC. Translating it yields CASSQELDYGYTF.

J is TRBJ1-5 and V is TRBV19; tentatively, D is TRBD1 (6 bases). The germline gives CDR1 LNHDA, CDR2 SQIVND (reference sequence). This CDR3 is built from 15 residues. The V end lost 3 bases, the J end lost 1 base, and 10 bases lay between the germline ends. The CDR3 nucleotides are TGTGCCAGTAGTATCCGGCAGGGGAGCAATCAGCCCCAGCATTTT. It specifies CASSIRQGSNQPQHF. Full variable domain (remainder filled in from reference TRBV19 and TRBJ1-5): DGGITQSPKYLFRKEGQNVTLSCEQNLNHDAMYWYRQDPGQGLRLIYYSQIVNDFQKGDIAEGYSVSREKKESFPLTVTSAQKNPTAFYLCASSIRQGSNQPQHFGDGTRLSIL.

The rearrangement links TRBV6-6 to TRBJ1-4, with D possibly matching TRBD1 (5 bases). Trimming removed 6 bases from V and 10 bases from J, with 21 bases in between. Germline assignment: CDR1 MNHNY and CDR2 SVGAGI (reference sequence). The CDR3 length is 15 residues. The DNA for the CDR3 is TGTGCCAGCAGCATCGGGACGGGAACTAGGGGAAAACTGTTTTTT. Its protein is CASSIGTGTRGKLFF.

The chain combines TRBV7-9 with TRBJ1-2; the D gene is possibly TRBD1 (6 bases). V gave up 4 bases and J gave up 7 bases, with 16 bases separating them. Germline V CDR1 and CDR2: SEHNR, FQNEAQ (reference sequence). The CDR3 extends over 14 amino acids. The CDR3 nucleotides read TGTGCCAGCAGCTCTCCGACAGGACTCGGTGGCTACACCTTC. Its translation is CASSSPTGLGGYTF.

The chain joins TRBV5-1 to TRBJ2-3; 7 bases map to TRBD1. V lost 4 bases and J lost 5; bases outside the gene matches: 4. In germline, CDR1 is SGHRS, CDR2 YFSETQ. This CDR3 has 13 amino acids. As DNA, the CDR3 is TGCGCCAGCAGCGAAAGGGGGCTAGATACGCAGTATTTT. Encoded protein: CASSERGLDTQYF.

This clone was observed a single time. This chain uses TRBV5-4 with TRBJ2-1; TRBD1 agrees at 8 bases. The CDR3 sequence is 15 residues long. Germline CDR1 reads SGHNT; CDR2 reads YYREEE (reference sequence). V was pared by 5 bases and J by 4 bases, with 8 bases of the junction left unmatched. The CDR3: CASSYRTGSYNEQFF. The CDR3 nucleotides read TGTGCCAGCAGTTACCGGACAGGGAGTTACAATGAGCAGTTCTTC. Combining the CDR3 with reference TRBV5-4 and TRBJ2-1 gives the whole variable domain ETGVTQSPTHLIKTRGQQVTLRCSSQSGHNTVSWYQQALGQGPQFIFQYYREEENGRGNFPPRFSGLQFPNYSSELNVNALELDDSALYLCASSYRTGSYNEQFFGPGTRLTVL.

The V gene is TRBV6-6, the J gene TRBJ1-2, with D possibly matching TRBD1 (5 bases). The CDR3 spans 14 residues. Trimming removed 2 bases at V and 3 bases at J, with 10 bases between. Germline CDR1 and CDR2: MNHNY and SVGAGI (reference sequence). CDR3 protein: CASSYGRGDYGYTF. The CDR3 DNA sequence: TGTGCCAGCAGTTACGGCCGGGGCGACTATGGCTACACCTTC.

The rearrangement links TRBV6-2 or TRBV6-3 to TRBJ1-2; D is ambiguous. CDR1 and CDR2 (germline): MNHEY, SVGEGT. V lost 4 bases and J lost 1, with 10 bases in between. The CDR3 extends over 14 amino acids. This chain's CDR3 is CASSLRNNNYGYTF. The CDR3, as DNA: TGTGCCAGCAGTTTACGCAATAATAACTATGGCTACACCTTC.

The chain is built from TRBV7-9 and TRBJ2-7; the match to TRBD2 covers 8 bases. Germline-derived CDR1 and CDR2 are SEHNR and FQNEAQ (reference sequence). V lost 5 bases to trimming and J lost 0 bases; unmatched junction nucleotides: 3. This CDR3 has 14 amino acids. CDR3 residues: CASSAGTSSYEQYF. CDR3 coding DNA: TGTGCCAGCAGCGCCGGGACTAGCTCCTACGAGCAGTACTTC.

The chain uses TRBV6-1 and TRBJ1-1, with a tentative D call TRBD1 (5 bases). Germline assignment: CDR1 MNHNS and CDR2 SASEGT. The ends were cut back, 1 base at V and 8 bases at J, with 8 bases in the middle. The CDR3 runs 12 residues. CDR3: CASSEVKGEAFF. CDR3 in DNA: TGTGCCAGCAGTGAAGTTAAGGGGGAAGCTTTCTTT.

The chain is built from TRBV11-2 and TRBJ2-7; possibly TRBD1 for D (5 bases). This CDR3 has 16 residues. Trimming cost V 1 base and J 0 bases, with 13 bases left between them. Germline CDR1 and CDR2: SGHAT and FQNNGV. The CDR3 spells CASSLGAGLSSYEQYF. The CDR3 region has the DNA TGTGCCAGCAGCTTAGGGGCAGGGTTAAGCTCCTACGAGCAGTACTTC.

This chain joins TRBV6-5 and TRBJ1-1, with TRBD1 matching over 8 bases. Germline V gives CDR1 MNHEY, CDR2 SVGAGI. The CDR3 has 15 amino acids. With 6 bases clipped from V and 0 bases from J, the junction kept 6 bases outside the gene matches. The CDR3 sequence is CASRRQGRMNTEAFF. The CDR3 coding sequence is TGTGCCAGCAGGAGACAGGGGAGAATGAACACTGAAGCTTTCTTT.

This chain links TRBV9 with TRBJ1-1, with D possibly matching TRBD1 (5 bases). Per the germline V gene, CDR1 is SGDLS and CDR2 is YYNGEE. Between the trimmed V and J ends, which lost 2 bases and 5 bases, there was a span of 10 bases. This CDR3 contains 13 residues. The CDR3 here is CASSVEGWTEAFF. CDR3 nucleotide sequence: TGTGCCAGCAGCGTGGAGGGGTGGACTGAAGCTTTCTTT.

This chain links TRBV30 with TRBJ2-5, with TRBD2 matching over 13 bases. V was clipped by 2 bases and J by 6 bases; unmatched bases: 6. Germline CDR1 and CDR2: GTSNPN and SVGIG (reference sequence). This CDR3 comprises 15 residues. The CDR3 sequence is CAWSMGLAGIQTQYF. The CDR3 nucleotides are TGTGCCTGGAGTATGGGACTAGCGGGGATTCAGACCCAGTACTTC.

The rearrangement joins TRBV29-1 to TRBJ1-1; no definite D call. V shed 4 bases and J shed 9 bases, with 21 bases lying between them. The CDR3 is 14 residues long. CDR1 is SQVTM and CDR2 is ANQGSEA in the germline V gene. This CDR3 is CSVVGDVPYGQAFF. As DNA, the CDR3 is TGCAGCGTTGTCGGGGATGTTCCCTACGGGCAAGCTTTCTTT. The full variable domain, rest sourced from reference TRBV29-1 and TRBJ1-1, is SAVISQKPSRDICQRGTSLTIQCQVDSQVTMMFWYRQQPGQSLTLIATANQGSEATYESGFVIDKFPISRPNLTFSTLTVSNMSPEDSSIYLCSVVGDVPYGQAFFGQGTRLTVV.